This TCR beta chain was recorded in a study of read filtering for tumor transcriptome and immune sequencing. Study in general: The cohort had about 16 men and around 15 women aged roughly 40 to 90, mean about 66 years. Fewer than 10 patients were R-ISS I, roughly 15 were R-ISS II, roughly 7 were R-ISS III. Transcriptome libraries were built from DNase-treated RNA.

This CDR3 is 14 amino acids long. The V end was cut by 0 bases, the J end by 2 bases, with 7 bases between. CDR1 is SGHRS, CDR2 YFSETQ, per germline. There are a few counts of this clonotype. Antigen unknown. Findings of the study overall: Dropping single-read clonotypes raised IR-seq and RNA-seq shared-clonotype correlation.

From roughly 390 ng of RNA, a library with molecular barcoded alpha/delta and beta/gamma adaptors was made. One entry per CDR3 protein, called by TCRdb with MiXCR from the reads. This repertoire shows fewer than 45,000 distinct CDR3 sequences, roughly an eighth found once; its top ten account for around 30%. Sequencing was done on a sample of a population of CD138-negative cells sorted from bone marrow. The source is a donor at least 40 years old with multiple myeloma. The chain employs TRBV5-1 and TRBJ2-3; D ambiguous. CDR3 sequence (DNA): TGCGCCAGCAGCTTGGTAGGGTTCACAGATACGCAGTATTTT. Translating it yields CASSLVGFTDTQYF.